These 7 T cell receptor beta chains were all obtained from the same sample, sequenced in a study of blood T cell repertoires in COVID-19. Sequenced by immunoSEQ multiplex PCR; TCRdb stores in-frame clones only, minus some. The sample shows tens of thousands of clones, around 83% of them seen only once. The sample comprised peripheral blood. The source of these receptors is a woman at least 80 years old in a cohort sampled during active or convalescent COVID-19.

The V and J genes are TRBV28 and TRBJ2-3, with D unresolved. V was pared by 7 bases and J by 3 bases, with 26 bases between. CDR3 size: 18 residues. Germline V gives CDR1 MDHEN, CDR2 SYDVKM. CDR3 in DNA: TGTGCCAGCACCACCCTTTGGGTAGCCACGAAACCGACAGATACGCAGTATTTT. Translation gives CASTTLWVATKPTDTQYF. Looking up the rest from reference TRBV28 and TRBJ2-3 gives the full variable domain: DVKVTQSSRYLVKRTGEKVFLECVQDMDHENMFWYRQDPGLGLRLIYFSYDVKMKEKGDIPEGYSVSREKKERFSLILESASTNQTSMYLCASTTLWVATKPTDTQYFGPGTRLTVL.

The chain links TRBV7-3 to TRBJ1-1; D is perhaps TRBD1 (5 bases). From germline, CDR1 is SGHTA and CDR2 FQGTGA. V was trimmed by 1 base and J by 4 bases, leaving 7 bases between them. CDR3 length: 13 residues. The CDR3 bases are TGTGCCAGCAGCTTAAGGCAGGGCACTGAAGCTTTCTTT. Its protein is CASSLRQGTEAFF.

In its sample, this clone was seen many times. The J gene is TRBJ1-3, the V gene TRBV28, with D possibly matching TRBD1 (5 bases). Trimming shortened V by 2 bases and J by 3 bases, and 8 bases separated the two germline ends. This CDR3 comprises 14 residues. CDR1 is MDHEN and CDR2 is SYDVKM in the germline V gene. CDR3 region: CASSLQGFGNTIYF. The CDR3 DNA reads as TGTGCCAGCAGTTTACAGGGTTTTGGAAACACCATATATTTT.

This clone was seen only once. This rearrangement joins TRBV30 to TRBJ1-2, with D perhaps matching TRBD1 (6 bases). The V gene's germline CDR1 is GTSNPN and CDR2 SVGIG (reference sequence). CDR3 length: 11 amino acids. V lost 2 bases to trimming and J lost 8 bases, with 9 bases between them. In DNA, the CDR3 is TGTGCCTGGAGTTCGGGGGGCGGCTACACCTTC. Residues: CAWSSGGGYTF.

The chain recombines TRBV9 with TRBJ1-6; 7 bases fit TRBD1. There are 16 residues in the CDR3. After removal of 0 bases from V and 6 bases from J, the junction contained 6 bases not matched to a gene. Germline V gene data show CDR1 as SGDLS and CDR2 as YYNGEE. The DNA of the CDR3 is TGTGCCAGCAGCGTAGCTGCAGGGGGGACTAATTCACCCCTCCACTTT. Translated: CASSVAAGGTNSPLHF.

This clone was observed a handful of times. V usage is TRBV4-2 and J usage is TRBJ1-3; 8 positions match TRBD1. Germline CDR1 reads LGHNA; CDR2 reads YNFKEQ. The CDR3 sequence is 19 residues long. V shed 4 bases, J shed 3 bases, and the junction held 17 bases outside the gene matches. CDR3 sequence reads: CASSLRTGTGVSSGNTIYF. DNA of the CDR3: TGTGCCAGCAGCCTTCGGACAGGGACAGGTGTAAGTAGTGGAAACACCATATATTTT.

The chain couples TRBV4-2 to TRBJ1-2, with 7 bases identical to TRBD1. The CDR3 totals 13 residues. V shed 1 base and J 4 bases; nucleotides not matched to a gene: 0. Germline V lookup: CDR1 LGHNA, CDR2 YNFKEQ. The chain's CDR3 is CASSQGDSYGYTF. Here the CDR3 DNA reads TGTGCCAGCAGCCAAGGGGACAGCTATGGCTACACCTTC.